The 7 T cell receptor beta chains listed next were all sequenced from one sample in a study of shared clonotypes between healthy human individuals. Repertoires were generated with immunoSEQ multiplex PCR, while TCRdb's copy carries only in-frame clones and drops some. This table holds about 1 million clones, more than 60% found once. The sample comprised memory CD4+ T cells sorted from blood. Subset meaning: CD45RA-negative fraction. These TCRs come from a young man in good health.

This CDR3 is CASVADGASHGYTF. The CDR3 DNA reads as TGTGCCAGCGTGGCCGACGGGGCATCACATGGCTACACCTTC. This sequence joins TRBV7-9 and TRBJ1-2; a weak D match, TRBD1 (5 bases). The germline V gene encodes CDR1 SEHNR and CDR2 FQNEAQ (reference sequence). This CDR3 spans 14 amino acids. V dropped 8 bases and J dropped 6 bases, with 19 bases sitting between them. Full variable domain (remainder filled in from reference TRBV7-9 and TRBJ1-2): DTGVSQNPRHKITKRGQNVTFRCDPISEHNRLYWYRQTLGQGPEFLTYFQNEAQLEKSRLLSDRFSAERPKGSFSTLEIQRTEQGDSAMYLCASVADGASHGYTFGSGTRLTVV.

The gene calls are TRBV5-4 and TRBJ2-2, with TRBD2 identical over 7 bases. Germline CDR1 reads SGHNT; CDR2 reads YYREEE (reference sequence). Germline trimming cut 0 bases from V and 3 bases from J; bases unmatched to any gene: 8. The CDR3 contains 17 residues. DNA for the CDR3: TGTGCCAGCAGCTTGGGAGGAAAAGCGGGATACACCGGGGAGCTGTTTTTT. As protein: CASSLGGKAGYTGELFF. The full variable domain, with the rest looked up from reference TRBV5-4 and TRBJ2-2, is ETGVTQSPTHLIKTRGQQVTLRCSSQSGHNTVSWYQQALGQGPQFIFQYYREEENGRGNFPPRFSGLQFPNYSSELNVNALELDDSALYLCASSLGGKAGYTGELFFGEGSRLTVL.

This rearrangement joins TRBV2 to TRBJ2-5; D may be TRBD1 (5 bases). The CDR3 is 13 residues long. V dropped 6 bases and J dropped 9 bases, with 17 bases sitting between them. CDR1 and CDR2 from the germline V gene are SNHLY and FYNNEI. This CDR3 reads CASRRTLMGPQYF. For the CDR3, the DNA is TGTGCCAGCAGGCGAACCTTAATGGGGCCCCAGTACTTC.

The chain carries TRBV6-6 and TRBJ2-5, with TRBD2 matching 8 bases. Per the germline V gene, CDR1 is MNHNY and CDR2 is SVGAGI (reference sequence). CDR3 length: 15 amino acids. V shed 5 bases and J 5 bases; nucleotides not matched to a gene: 10. CDR3 bases: TGTGCCAGCAGTCGTGGCGGGGGGCGTGGGGAGACCCAGTACTTC. Amino acid sequence: CASSRGGGRGETQYF.

Of note for this clone: Other nucleotide sequences in the sample specify the same CDR3. J is TRBJ1-1 and V is TRBV18, with D unresolved. Germline V lookup: CDR1 KGHSH, CDR2 LQKENI. The CDR3 spans 13 residues. V dropped 3 bases and J dropped 2 bases, with 7 bases sitting between them. CDR3 in amino acids: CASSPDLNTEAFF. CDR3 sequence (DNA): TGTGCCAGCTCACCCGATCTAAACACTGAAGCTTTCTTT. The full variable domain, its missing parts supplied by reference TRBV18 and TRBJ1-1, is NAGVMQNPRHLVRRRGQEARLRCSPMKGHSHVYWYRQLPEEGLKFMVYLQKENIIDESGMPKERFSAEFPKEGPSILRIQQVVRGDSAAYFCASSPDLNTEAFFGQGTRLTVV.

Turning to this clone: This likely traces to a read error, being one base from a far larger clone. Other DNA sequences within the sample encode an identical CDR3. The V gene is TRBV28, the J gene TRBJ1-1, with D possibly TRBD1 on 5 matching bases. CDR1 MDHEN and CDR2 SYDVKM come from the germline V gene. The CDR3 totals 16 residues. DNA for the CDR3: TGCGCCAGCAGTTTACCTCCGGGGGTAGGGAACACTGAAGCTTTCTTT. This codes for CASSLPPGVGNTEAFF.

The V call is TRBV7-3, the J call TRBJ2-2, with a weak D call TRBD1 (6 bases). The CDR3 spans 15 residues. The germline V gene has CDR1 SGHTA and CDR2 FQGTGA. The V end lost 4 bases, the J end lost 6 bases, and 15 bases lay between the germline ends. The CDR3 is CASSSQGWGAGELFF. The CDR3 region has the DNA TGTGCCAGCAGCTCCCAGGGGTGGGGAGCCGGGGAGCTGTTTTTT.